The T cell receptor (beta chain) described here comes from a study of cytomegalovirus exposure and HLA in healthy donors. Study-level results: In a later analysis, common viral pathogens appeared linked to several of the most significant clusters. HLA alleles showed associations with around 15,000 TCR beta sequences in a later analysis, at a 0.05 false discovery rate. An Asian-associated ancestry cluster reportedly showed fewer N-insertions than the approximately 620-donor mean in a later analysis.

With 60 Vbeta and 13 Jbeta primers, the PCR was carried out. TCRdb's table, derived via immunoSEQ multiplex PCR, lists solely in-frame clones and lacks some. The sample includes about 130,000 clones, 77% of them seen just once. With V trimmed by 4 bases and J by 6 bases, 8 bases remained unmatched. Germline V CDR1 and CDR2: SNHLY, FYNNEI. The CDR3 is made up of 15 amino acids. This clone came up once. Its target is not known. Specimen: PBMCs. The TCR was taken from a male donor in good health and CMV-seronegative. The gene calls are TRBV2 and TRBJ1-5; 8 nucleotides match TRBD1. CDR3 nucleotides: TGTGCCAGCAGTGCTCAGGGGGCTGTCGGTCAGCCCCAGCATTTT. It specifies CASSAQGAVGQPQHF.